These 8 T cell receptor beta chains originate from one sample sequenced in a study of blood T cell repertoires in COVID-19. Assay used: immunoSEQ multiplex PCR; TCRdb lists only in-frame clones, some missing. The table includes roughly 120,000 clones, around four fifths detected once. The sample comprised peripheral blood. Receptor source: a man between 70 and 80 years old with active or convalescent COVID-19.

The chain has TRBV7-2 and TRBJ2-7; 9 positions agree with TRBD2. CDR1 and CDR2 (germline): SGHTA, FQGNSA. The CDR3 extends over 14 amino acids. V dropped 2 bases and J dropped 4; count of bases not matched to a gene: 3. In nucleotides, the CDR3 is TGTGCCAGCAGCTTAAGTAGCGGGAGTTACGAGCAGTACTTC. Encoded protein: CASSLSSGSYEQYF.

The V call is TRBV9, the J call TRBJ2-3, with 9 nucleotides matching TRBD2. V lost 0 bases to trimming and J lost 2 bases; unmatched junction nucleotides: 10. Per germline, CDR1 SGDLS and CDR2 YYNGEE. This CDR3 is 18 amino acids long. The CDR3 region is CASSVGAGGVQATDTQYF. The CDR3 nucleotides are TGTGCCAGCAGCGTAGGGGCGGGGGGGGTCCAGGCCACAGATACGCAGTATTTT.

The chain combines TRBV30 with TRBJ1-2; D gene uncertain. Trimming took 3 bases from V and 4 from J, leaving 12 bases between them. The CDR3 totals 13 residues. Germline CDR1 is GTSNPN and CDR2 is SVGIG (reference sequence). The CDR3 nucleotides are TGTGCCTGGAGCCCTGACACCTCCTATGGCTACACCTTC. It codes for CAWSPDTSYGYTF.

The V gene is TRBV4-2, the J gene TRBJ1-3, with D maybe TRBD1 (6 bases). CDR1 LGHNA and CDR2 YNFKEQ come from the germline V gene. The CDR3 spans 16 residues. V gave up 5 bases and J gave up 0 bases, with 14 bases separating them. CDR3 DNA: TGTGCCAGCAGCTCAGAACAGGGATTCTCTGGAAACACCATATATTTT. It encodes CASSSEQGFSGNTIYF.

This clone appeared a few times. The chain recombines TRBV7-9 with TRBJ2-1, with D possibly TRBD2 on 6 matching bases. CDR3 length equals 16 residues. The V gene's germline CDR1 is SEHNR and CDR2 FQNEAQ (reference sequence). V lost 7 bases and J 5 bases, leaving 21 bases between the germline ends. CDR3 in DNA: TGTGCCAGCACCGACCTGACTGGGCGGGGCAACAATGAGCAGTTCTTC. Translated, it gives CASTDLTGRGNNEQFF.

CDR3 loop: CASSGARGANVLTF. In DNA, the CDR3 is TGTGCCAGCTCGGGGGCGCGGGGGGCCAACGTCCTGACTTTC. The V and J genes are TRBV18 and TRBJ2-6; tentative D call: TRBD1 (6 bases). V gave up 6 bases and J gave up 4 bases, with 10 bases separating them. This CDR3 region has 14 residues. Germline CDR1 and CDR2: KGHSH and LQKENI.

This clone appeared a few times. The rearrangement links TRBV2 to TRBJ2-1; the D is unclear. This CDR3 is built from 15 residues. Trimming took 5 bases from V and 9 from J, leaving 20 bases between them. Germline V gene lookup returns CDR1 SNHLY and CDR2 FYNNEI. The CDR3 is CASSQSFPFSVEQFF. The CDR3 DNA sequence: TGTGCCAGCAGTCAAAGTTTTCCCTTCAGTGTTGAGCAGTTCTTC.

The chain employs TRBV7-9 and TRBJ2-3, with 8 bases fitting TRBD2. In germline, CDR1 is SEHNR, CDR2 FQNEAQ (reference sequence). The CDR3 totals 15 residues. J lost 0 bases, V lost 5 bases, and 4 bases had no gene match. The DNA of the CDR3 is TGTGCCAGCAGCCCGCGGGGGGAAAGCACAGATACGCAGTATTTT. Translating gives CASSPRGESTDTQYF.